These T cell receptor beta chains were read from a single sample in a study of human T cells and chemical hapten exposure. TCRdb ran MiXCR on the RACE reads and lists one entry per CDR3 protein. This table has around 53,000 distinct CDR3 sequences, roughly 9.5% appearing once. The specimen comprised whole blood, sampled in connection with sensitization to the hapten diphenylcyclopropenone (DPC). All receptors come from a woman between 50 and 59 years old with alopecia areata. Some clones in this sample may be carry-over from other donors' samples. CDR3s include the opening cysteine and the closing phenylalanine or tryptophan. D genes are given only for firm matches. Size is stated for part of the rows, as once, few or many counts, or as a class when the clone is expanded.

size: few; J: TRBJ2-5; V: TRBV11-2; D: NA; CDR3: CASSLAALPQETQYF; DNA: TGTGCCAGCAGCTTAGCCGCGCTTCCTCAAGAGACCCAGTACTTC
size: many; J: TRBJ1-1; V: TRBV5-5; D: TRBD1; CDR3: CASSSTGGFAEAFF; DNA: TGTGCCAGCAGCTCGACAGGGGGCTTCGCTGAAGCTTTCTTT
size: many; J: TRBJ1-5; V: TRBV6-5; D: NA; CDR3: CASRALRNQPQHF; DNA: TGTGCCAGCCGGGCCCTGCGGAATCAGCCCCAGCATTTT
size: few; J: TRBJ1-5; V: TRBV29-1; D: TRBD1; CDR3: CSVDDGTVGQPQHF; DNA: TGCAGCGTTGATGACGGGACAGTCGGCCAGCCCCAGCATTTT
size: many; J: TRBJ2-4; V: TRBV2; D: NA; CDR3: CASREAKNIQYF; DNA: TGTGCCAGCAGGGAAGCCAAAAACATTCAGTACTTC
size: NA; J: TRBJ2-1; V: TRBV7-8; D: NA; CDR3: CASSLFDEQFF; DNA: TGTGCCAGCAGCTTATTTGATGAGCAGTTCTTC
size: many; J: TRBJ2-1; V: TRBV11-2; D: TRBD1; CDR3: CASSFRTGGQNEQFF; DNA: TGTGCCAGCAGCTTCCGGACAGGGGGCCAAAATGAGCAGTTCTTC
size: many; J: TRBJ1-1; V: TRBV2; D: NA; CDR3: CASSETGPTEAFF; DNA: TGTGCCAGCAGTGAAACAGGCCCCACTGAAGCTTTCTTT
size: many; J: TRBJ2-3; V: TRBV5-6; D: NA; CDR3: CASSLGGDTQYF; DNA: TGTGCCAGCAGCTTGGGCGGAGATACGCAGTATTTT
size: many; J: TRBJ1-3; V: TRBV7-2; D: NA; CDR3: CASSLSFAGTGNTIYF; DNA: TGTGCCAGCAGCTTATCGTTTGCAGGGACTGGAAACACCATATATTTT
size: many; J: TRBJ2-7; V: TRBV29-1; D: NA; CDR3: CSVVGSYEQYF; DNA: TGCAGCGTTGTCGGGAGCTACGAGCAGTACTTC
size: few; J: TRBJ2-2; V: TRBV2; D: TRBD1; CDR3: CASGRTGGMGTGELLF; DNA: TGTGCCAGCGGACGGACAGGGGGTATGGGCACCGGGGAGCTGCTTTTT
size: NA; J: TRBJ2-7; V: TRBV29-1; D: TRBD1; CDR3: CSVQGRDRGFYEQYF; DNA: TGCAGCGTTCAAGGGAGGGACAGGGGGTTCTACGAGCAGTACTTC
size: NA; J: TRBJ1-5; V: TRBV18; D: NA; CDR3: CASSPQGLRSNQPQHF; DNA: TGTGCCAGCTCACCACAGGGTCTGCGTAGCAATCAGCCCCAGCATTTT
size: many; J: TRBJ2-3; V: TRBV12-3/TRBV12-4; D: NA; CDR3: CASSSERPLPSDTQYF; DNA: TGTGCCAGCAGTTCCGAGAGGCCGCTTCCCTCAGATACGCAGTATTTT
size: many; J: TRBJ1-1; V: TRBV18; D: NA; CDR3: CASSPAKGTNTEAFF; DNA: TGTGCCAGCTCACCAGCCAAGGGGACGAACACTGAAGCTTTCTTT
size: NA; J: TRBJ1-2; V: TRBV11-2; D: NA; CDR3: CASSLDSENYGYTF; DNA: TGTGCCAGCAGCTTAGATTCAGAAAACTATGGCTACACCTTC
size: many; J: TRBJ2-1; V: TRBV29-1; D: TRBD2; CDR3: CSVTTLAGGPSEQFF; DNA: TGCAGCGTCACAACGCTAGCGGGAGGGCCTAGTGAGCAGTTCTTC
size: many; J: TRBJ2-7; V: TRBV5-6; D: NA; CDR3: CASSSDLFGVYEQYF; DNA: TGTGCCAGCAGCTCGGACCTTTTTGGCGTCTACGAGCAGTACTTC
size: many; J: TRBJ2-1; V: TRBV20-1; D: NA; CDR3: CSASISAGRLMVF; DNA: TGCAGTGCTAGTATCTCGGCGGGCAGGCTTATGGTCTTC
size: many; J: TRBJ1-4; V: TRBV4-2; D: TRBD1; CDR3: CASRQGPTGGGGEKLFF; DNA: TGTGCCAGCAGGCAAGGGCCAACAGGGGGCGGAGGGGAAAAACTGTTTTTT
size: many; J: TRBJ1-5; V: TRBV7-2; D: NA; CDR3: CASSLDPGLLQPQHF; DNA: TGTGCCAGCAGCCTGGACCCAGGGTTGCTTCAGCCCCAGCATTTT
size: many; J: TRBJ2-4; V: TRBV19; D: NA; CDR3: CASSPGTVGNIQYF; DNA: TGTGCCAGTAGTCCGGGGACGGTGGGGAACATTCAGTACTTC
size: many; J: TRBJ1-1; V: TRBV6-6; D: NA; CDR3: CASSTTGIGIEAFF; DNA: TGTGCCAGCAGTACCACAGGGATAGGTATCGAAGCTTTCTTT